This T cell receptor (beta chain) was identified during a study of human T cells and chemical hapten exposure. TCRdb passed the RACE reads through MiXCR, listing each CDR3 protein once. Here the sample spans about 340,000 distinct CDR3 sequences, roughly 6.9% being singletons. V was clipped by 3 bases and J by 0 bases, with 9 bases between them. The CDR3 length is 14 residues. From germline, CDR1 is SGHRS and CDR2 YFSETQ. As for time point: patch test 1, 2 weeks after DPC sensitization. Indicated treatment: therapeutic diphenylcyclopropenone sensitization with weekly scalp DPC. There are many counts of this clonotype.

The TCR originated in a young woman with alopecia areata. Some clones in this sample may be carry-over from other donors' samples. The chain joins TRBV5-1 to TRBJ2-5; D may correspond to TRBD1 or TRBD2 (5 bases each). This sample comprised whole blood, obtained in connection with sensitization to the hapten diphenylcyclopropenone (DPC). This CDR3 is CASSWGGYQETQYF. In DNA, the CDR3 is TGCGCCAGCAGCTGGGGCGGGTACCAAGAGACCCAGTACTTC.